These T cell receptor beta chains were read from a single sample in a study of OX40 agonist ivuxolimab in advanced cancers. Clones were read by immunoSEQ multiplex PCR, and TCRdb kept only the in-frame ones, dropping some. The data contain 60,000 or so clones, 90% to 95% of them singletons. The source material was CD4+ or CD8+ T cells sorted from blood, sampled in a trial of the OX40 agonist ivuxolimab. Receptors originate from an adult with an advanced solid tumor such as melanoma, head and neck, liver or kidney cancer. Each CDR3 is given with its conserved first and last residue. A D gene is named only where the DNA matches it firmly. Size values are once, few and many counts, or a class for expanded clones, and some rows have none.

j_call | d_call | v_call | clone_size | cdr3_nt | cdr3_aa
TRBJ2-2 | - | TRBV4-3 | - | TGCGCCAGCAGCCAAGTCTCCCTCCACCTGACACGTGGAACCGGGGAGCTGTTTTTT | CASSQVSLHLTRGTGELFF
TRBJ1-2 | - | TRBV13 | once | TGTGCCAGCAGCTTAATCGGGCAGGGGCACGGTGGCTACACCTTC | CASSLIGQGHGGYTF
TRBJ1-2 | - | TRBV6-6 | - | TGTGCCAGCAGTTACTACGGGGCCACCAACTATGGCTACACCTTC | CASSYYGATNYGYTF
TRBJ2-5 | - | TRBV7-9 | - | TGTGCCAGCAGCTTGGACGTGGAGACCCAGTACTTC | CASSLDVETQYF
TRBJ2-6 | TRBD2 | TRBV27 | - | TGTGCCAGCAGTAGGGTCCCGGGGGGAGGGGCCAACGTCCTGACTTTC | CASSRVPGGGANVLTF
TRBJ1-2 | - | TRBV5-6 | - | TGTGCCAGCAGCCCCGAGACTAATCCGCAATATGGCTACACCTTC | CASSPETNPQYGYTF
TRBJ2-7 | TRBD2 | TRBV19 | - | TGTGCCAGTAGTTTCCGGGCTAGCGGGGACGAGCAGTACTTC | CASSFRASGDEQYF
TRBJ2-7 | - | TRBV19 | - | TGTGCCAGTAGTATAGGTGACATGACCTACGAGCAGTACTTC | CASSIGDMTYEQYF
TRBJ2-3 | - | TRBV9 | - | TGTGCCAGCAGCGTAGAGCCAGGAGCCCCTAGCACAGATACGCAGTATTTT | CASSVEPGAPSTDTQYF
TRBJ2-7 | - | TRBV29-1 | - | TGCAGCGCTGGGACGGGGGAAACCTACGAGCAGTACTTC | CSAGTGETYEQYF
TRBJ1-1 | - | TRBV28 | - | TGTGCCAGCAGTTTCCCCGACACGCTGAACACTGAAGCTTTCTTT | CASSFPDTLNTEAFF
TRBJ1-2 | TRBD1 | TRBV27 | - | TGTGCCAGCAGGCCTGGGACAGGGTATGGCTACACCTTC | CASRPGTGYGYTF
TRBJ2-4 | TRBD2 | TRBV7-2 | once | TGTGCCAGCAGCGAAATAGCGGGAGGGCCCGTGGGCATTCAGTACTTC | CASSEIAGGPVGIQYF
TRBJ2-7 | - | TRBV13 | - | TGTGCCAGCAGCTTAGGGAGGGAGTCCATAACCGAGCAGTACTTC | CASSLGRESITEQYF
TRBJ2-1 | - | TRBV5-1 | - | TGCGCCAGCAGCCCCTCAGGGACCCCTAGCTACAATGAGCAGTTCTTC | CASSPSGTPSYNEQFF
TRBJ2-2 | TRBD2 | TRBV6-1 | - | TGTGCCAGCAGAGAGCGGGGAATCACCGGGGAGCTGTTTTTT | CASRERGITGELFF
TRBJ1-5 | - | TRBV7-8 | - | TGTGCCAGCAGCTTTGCTAGGGCAGGGGACGATCAGCCCCAGCATTTT | CASSFARAGDDQPQHF
TRBJ2-7 | - | TRBV12-5 | - | TGTGCTAGTGCCCCCAGGAGCTCCTACGAGCAGTACTTC | CASAPRSSYEQYF
TRBJ2-7 | - | TRBV19 | - | TGTGCCAGTAGCTGGGACGGCTACGAGCAGTACTTC | CASSWDGYEQYF
TRBJ2-2 | - | TRBV19 | once | TGTGCCAGTACCCTCGCGAACACCGGGGAGCTGTTTTTT | CASTLANTGELFF
TRBJ2-3 | - | TRBV9 | - | TGTGCCAGCAGCACAAGAGGGGATACGCAGTATTTT | CASSTRGDTQYF
TRBJ1-5 | - | TRBV5-6 | - | TGTGCCAGCAGCCCGGGACGGTCGATAAGCAATCAGCCCCAGCATTTT | CASSPGRSISNQPQHF
TRBJ2-7 | TRBD2 | TRBV6-1 | - | TGTGCCAGCAGTGGCCCTCGCGAAGCGGGACCTTACGAGCAGTACTTC | CASSGPREAGPYEQYF
TRBJ1-1 | - | TRBV9 | few | TGTGCCAGCAGCGTAGGTCACGGTGAAGCTTTCTTT | CASSVGHGEAFF
TRBJ1-2 | - | TRBV14 | - | TGTGCCAGCAGCCCTACCTCCGGGGCCCGGTATGGCTACACCTTC | CASSPTSGARYGYTF
TRBJ2-5 | TRBD2 | TRBV7-2 | few | TGTGCCAGCAGCTCCGGACTAGCGGCCTCCCAAGAGACCCAGTACTTC | CASSSGLAASQETQYF
TRBJ2-1 | TRBD2 | TRBV11-2 | once | TGTGCCAGCAGCCAAGGACTAGCGGGCTCCTACAATGAGCAGTTCTTC | CASSQGLAGSYNEQFF
TRBJ2-7 | - | TRBV19 | once | TGTGCCAGTAGTATAGATCCGGTAACAACCTACGAGCAGTACTTC | CASSIDPVTTYEQYF
TRBJ2-7 | TRBD2 | TRBV28 | once | TGTGCCAGCAGTTCCTGGGCCGGGACTAGCGGGAGTTGGGAGCAGTACTTC | CASSSWAGTSGSWEQYF
TRBJ2-1 | TRBD2 | TRBV11-2 | - | TGTGCCAGCAGCTCTAGCGGGAGCTTCTTAGGGGAAGAGCAGTTCTTC | CASSSSGSFLGEEQFF
TRBJ2-2 | TRBD2 | TRBV2 | - | TGTGCCAGCAGAATAGCGGGAGTGGCCGGGGAGCTGTTTTTT | CASRIAGVAGELFF
TRBJ2-1 | TRBD2 | TRBV9 | - | TGTGCCAGCAGCGTAGAGAGCGGGATATACAATGAGCAGTTCTTC | CASSVESGIYNEQFF
TRBJ2-7 | - | TRBV6-5 | - | TGTGCCAGCCGTCAGGGTATTATATCCTACGAGCAGTACTTC | CASRQGIISYEQYF
TRBJ2-7 | TRBD1 | TRBV28 | - | TGTGCCAGCAGAATCACCAGCTCTGGGACAGGGTTCGGCGAGCAGTACTTC | CASRITSSGTGFGEQYF
TRBJ1-2 | TRBD1 | TRBV6-1 | - | TGTGCCAGCAGTGAATCAGGGGGTCCCTATGGCTACACCTTC | CASSESGGPYGYTF
TRBJ2-5 | - | TRBV13 | - | TGTGCCAGCAGCTTAGAACGGGGCCAAGAGACCCAGTACTTC | CASSLERGQETQYF
TRBJ2-1 | TRBD2 | TRBV29-1 | - | TGCAGCACTAGCGGGAGCACCTACAATGAGCAGTTCTTC | CSTSGSTYNEQFF
TRBJ1-2 | TRBD1 | TRBV4-2 | - | TGTGCCAGCAGTCGCTCGAGGGACAGCCATTTCTATGGCTACACCTTC | CASSRSRDSHFYGYTF
TRBJ2-1 | - | TRBV6-1 | - | TGTGCCAGCAGTATAGACAAGAGCTCCTACAATGAGCAGTTCTTC | CASSIDKSSYNEQFF
TRBJ2-1 | - | TRBV5-1 | - | TGCGCCAGCAGCTCCCGACTACCCAAGGCCCACAATGAGCAGTTCTTC | CASSSRLPKAHNEQFF
TRBJ1-3 | - | TRBV4-3 | - | TGCGCCAGCGACCCTCGGGACACTTACTCTGGAAACACCATATATTTT | CASDPRDTYSGNTIYF
TRBJ2-7 | - | TRBV4-3 | - | TGCGCCAGCAGCCAATCTAACGCGAACCCCTACGAGCAGTACTTC | CASSQSNANPYEQYF
TRBJ2-7 | - | TRBV5-5 | once | TGTGCCAGCAGCTTGTATGCAGGGTCCTACGAGCAGTACTTC | CASSLYAGSYEQYF
TRBJ2-1 | - | TRBV9 | once | TGTGCCAGCAAAAGGGGACTCATCGACAATGAGCAGTTCTTC | CASKRGLIDNEQFF
TRBJ2-3 | - | TRBV11-3 | - | TGTGCCAGCAGCTTAGGGGGTTCCCACACAGATACGCAGTATTTT | CASSLGGSHTDTQYF
TRBJ2-1 | - | TRBV27 | - | TGTGCCAGCAGTCCCGGACTCCGCTATGAGCAGTTCTTC | CASSPGLRYEQFF
TRBJ2-1 | - | TRBV6-7 | once | TGTGCCAGCGCAGAGGCTTCGGACCAACTTCCCAATGAGCAGTTCTTC | CASAEASDQLPNEQFF
TRBJ1-2 | - | TRBV2 | - | TGTGCAGAGATTACAGTCGACTATGGCTACACCTTC | CAEITVDYGYTF
TRBJ2-5 | TRBD1 | TRBV6-6 | once | TGTGCCAGCAGGGACAGGCGGGAGACCCAGTACTTC | CASRDRRETQYF
TRBJ2-7 | - | TRBV27 | - | TGTGCCAGCAGTCTCAGCTGGCTAGCAGGAAAGTACGAGCAGTACTTC | CASSLSWLAGKYEQYF
TRBJ2-2 | - | TRBV5-6 | - | TGTGCCTACTCTATGGGGCTGGAGAACACCGGGGAGCTGTTTTTT | CAYSMGLENTGELFF
TRBJ2-7 | - | TRBV7-6 | - | TGTGCCAGCAGCTTAGCGCCCCGCTACGAGCAGTACTTC | CASSLAPRYEQYF
TRBJ1-5 | TRBD1 | TRBV9 | - | TGTGCCAGCAGCGTAGGAGGAGGGACAGGAGTCGGGCCCCAGCATTTT | CASSVGGGTGVGPQHF